This T cell receptor (beta chain) derives from a study of T cell changes during pregnancy in multiple sclerosis. The CDR3 extends over 17 amino acids. Germline V lookup: CDR1 LGHNA, CDR2 YSLEER. J was trimmed by 0 bases and V by 0 bases; bases with no gene match: 8. Some clones are missing from TCRdb's copy, which holds only in-frame ones; the method was immunoSEQ multiplex PCR. The sample includes some 70,000 clones, about 90% of them seen just once. The chain links TRBV4-3 to TRBJ2-7; the match to TRBD1 covers 7 bases. This sample comprised peripheral blood, obtained in the second trimester of pregnancy. The origin of this receptor is a female donor with multiple sclerosis, enrolled in a pregnancy study. DNA of the CDR3: TGCGCCAGCAGCCAAGATTGGAACAGGGGCCTCTCCTACGAGCAGTACTTC. As protein: CASSQDWNRGLSYEQYF.